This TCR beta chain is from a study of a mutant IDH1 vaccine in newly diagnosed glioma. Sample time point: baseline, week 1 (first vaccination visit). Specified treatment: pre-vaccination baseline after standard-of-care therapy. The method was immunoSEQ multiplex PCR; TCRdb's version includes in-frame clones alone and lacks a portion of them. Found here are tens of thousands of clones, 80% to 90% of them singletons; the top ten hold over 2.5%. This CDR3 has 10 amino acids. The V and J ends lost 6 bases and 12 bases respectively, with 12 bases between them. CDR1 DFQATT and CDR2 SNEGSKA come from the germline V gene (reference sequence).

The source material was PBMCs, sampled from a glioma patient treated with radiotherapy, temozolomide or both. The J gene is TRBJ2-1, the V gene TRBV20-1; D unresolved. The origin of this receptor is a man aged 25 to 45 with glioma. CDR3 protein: CSAPDVWQFF. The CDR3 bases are TGCAGTGCACCGGACGTCTGGCAGTTCTTC.